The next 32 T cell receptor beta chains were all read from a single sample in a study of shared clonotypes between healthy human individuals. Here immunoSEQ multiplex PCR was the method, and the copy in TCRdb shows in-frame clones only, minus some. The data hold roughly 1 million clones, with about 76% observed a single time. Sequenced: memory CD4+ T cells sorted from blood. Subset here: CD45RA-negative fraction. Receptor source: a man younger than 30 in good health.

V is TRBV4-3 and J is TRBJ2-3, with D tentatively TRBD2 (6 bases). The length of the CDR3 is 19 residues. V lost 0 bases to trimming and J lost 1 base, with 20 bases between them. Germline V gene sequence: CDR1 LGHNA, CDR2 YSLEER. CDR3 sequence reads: CASSQDSALAWPGTDTQYF. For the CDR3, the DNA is TGCGCCAGCAGCCAAGATTCAGCCCTAGCGTGGCCCGGCACAGATACGCAGTATTTT.

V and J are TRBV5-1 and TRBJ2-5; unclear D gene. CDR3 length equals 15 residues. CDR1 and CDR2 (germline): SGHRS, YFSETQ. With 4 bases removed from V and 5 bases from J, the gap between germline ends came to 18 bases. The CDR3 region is CASSPTPAPWETQYF. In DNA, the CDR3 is TGCGCCAGCAGCCCGACACCGGCCCCCTGGGAGACCCAGTACTTC. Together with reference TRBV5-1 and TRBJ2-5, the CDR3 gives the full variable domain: KAGVTQTPRYLIKTRGQQVTLSCSPISGHRSVSWYQQTPGQGLQFLFEYFSETQRNKGNFPGRFSGRQFSNSRSEMNVSTLELGDSALYLCASSPTPAPWETQYFGPGTRLLVL.

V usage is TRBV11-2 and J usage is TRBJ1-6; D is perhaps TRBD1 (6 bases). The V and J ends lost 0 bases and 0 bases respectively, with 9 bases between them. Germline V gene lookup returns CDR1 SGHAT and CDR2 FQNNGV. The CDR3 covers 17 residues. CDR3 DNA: TGTGCCAGCAGCTTAGATAGGGGGAGCTCCTATAATTCACCCCTCCACTTT. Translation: CASSLDRGSSYNSPLHF.

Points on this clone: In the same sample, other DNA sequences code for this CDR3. The CDR3 DNA reads as TGTGCCTGGAGTACAGGGGCATCATACAATGAGCAGTTCTTC. Amino acid sequence: CAWSTGASYNEQFF. This chain connects TRBV30 to TRBJ2-1; 7 bases align to TRBD1. The CDR3 has 14 amino acids. The V and J ends lost 2 bases and 4 bases, in that order; junction bases with no gene match: 5. From germline, CDR1 is GTSNPN and CDR2 SVGIG (reference sequence).

CDR3 in DNA: TGTGCCAGCTCACCGGCTTCCAGGGTTGGAGCTTTCTTT. Translating it yields CASSPASRVGAFF. J is TRBJ1-1 and V is TRBV18; D might be TRBD1 (5 bases). V was trimmed by 3 bases and J by 10 bases, leaving 15 bases between them. The CDR3 is made up of 13 amino acids. The germline CDR1 and CDR2 sequences are KGHSH and LQKENI.

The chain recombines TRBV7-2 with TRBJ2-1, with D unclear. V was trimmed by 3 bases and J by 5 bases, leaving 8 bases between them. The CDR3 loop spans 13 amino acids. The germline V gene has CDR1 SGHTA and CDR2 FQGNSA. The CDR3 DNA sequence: TGTGCCAGCAGCTTTAGGAAAAACAATGAGCAGTTCTTC. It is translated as CASSFRKNNEQFF. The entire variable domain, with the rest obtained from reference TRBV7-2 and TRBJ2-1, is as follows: GAGVSQSPSNKVTEKGKDVELRCDPISGHTALYWYRQSLGQGLEFLIYFQGNSAPDKSGLPSDRFSAERTGGSVSTLTIQRTQQEDSAVYLCASSFRKNNEQFFGPGTRLTVL.

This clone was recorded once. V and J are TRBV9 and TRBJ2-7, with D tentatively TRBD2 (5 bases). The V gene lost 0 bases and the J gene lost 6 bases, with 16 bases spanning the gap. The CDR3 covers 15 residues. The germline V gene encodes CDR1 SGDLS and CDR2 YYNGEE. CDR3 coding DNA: TGTGCCAGCAGCGTAGAGGGCGGGCCTGGCCGCGAGCAGTACTTC. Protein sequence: CASSVEGGPGREQYF.

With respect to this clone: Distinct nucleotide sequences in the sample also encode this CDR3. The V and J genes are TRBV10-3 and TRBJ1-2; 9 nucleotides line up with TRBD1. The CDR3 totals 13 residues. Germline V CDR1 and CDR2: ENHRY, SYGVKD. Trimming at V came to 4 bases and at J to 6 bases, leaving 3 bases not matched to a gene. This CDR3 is CAISGGQGDGYTF. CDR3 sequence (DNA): TGTGCCATCAGTGGGGGACAGGGTGATGGCTACACCTTC.

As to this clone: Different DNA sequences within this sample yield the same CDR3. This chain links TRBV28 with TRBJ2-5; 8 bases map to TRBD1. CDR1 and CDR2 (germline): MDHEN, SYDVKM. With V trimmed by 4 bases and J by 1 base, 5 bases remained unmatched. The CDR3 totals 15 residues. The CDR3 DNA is TGTGCCAGCAGTTCGCTCGGGACAGGCCAAGAGACCCAGTACTTC. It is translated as CASSSLGTGQETQYF.

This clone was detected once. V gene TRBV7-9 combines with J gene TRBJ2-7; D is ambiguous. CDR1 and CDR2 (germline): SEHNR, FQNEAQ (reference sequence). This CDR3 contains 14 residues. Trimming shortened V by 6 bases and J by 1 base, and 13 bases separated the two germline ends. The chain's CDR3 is CASRRAPGSYEQYF. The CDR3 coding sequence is TGTGCCAGCAGACGGGCCCCCGGATCCTACGAGCAGTACTTC.

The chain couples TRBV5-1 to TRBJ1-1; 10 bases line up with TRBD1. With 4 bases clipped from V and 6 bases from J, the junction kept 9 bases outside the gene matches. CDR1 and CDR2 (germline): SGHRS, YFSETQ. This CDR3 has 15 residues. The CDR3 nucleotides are TGCGCCAGCAGCCCTGGGGACAGGGGAATATCTGAAGCTTTCTTT. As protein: CASSPGDRGISEAFF.

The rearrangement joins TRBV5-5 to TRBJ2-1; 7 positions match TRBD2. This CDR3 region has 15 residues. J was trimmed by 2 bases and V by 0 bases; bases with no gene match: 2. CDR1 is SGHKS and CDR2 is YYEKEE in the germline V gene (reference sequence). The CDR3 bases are TGTGCCAGCAGCTTGGGGCTAGCGGCCTACAATGAGCAGTTCTTC. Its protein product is CASSLGLAAYNEQFF.

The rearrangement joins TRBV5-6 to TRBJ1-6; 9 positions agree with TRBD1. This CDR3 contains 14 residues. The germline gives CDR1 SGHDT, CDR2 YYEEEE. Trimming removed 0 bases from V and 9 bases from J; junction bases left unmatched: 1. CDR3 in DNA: TGTGCCAGCAGCTTGGACAGGGGGCGTTCACCCCTCCACTTT. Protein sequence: CASSLDRGRSPLHF. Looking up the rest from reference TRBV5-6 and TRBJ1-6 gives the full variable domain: DAGVTQSPTHLIKTRGQQVTLRCSPKSGHDTVSWYQQALGQGPQFIFQYYEEEERQRGNFPDRFSGHQFPNYSSELNVNALLLGDSALYLCASSLDRGRSPLHFGNGTRLTVT.

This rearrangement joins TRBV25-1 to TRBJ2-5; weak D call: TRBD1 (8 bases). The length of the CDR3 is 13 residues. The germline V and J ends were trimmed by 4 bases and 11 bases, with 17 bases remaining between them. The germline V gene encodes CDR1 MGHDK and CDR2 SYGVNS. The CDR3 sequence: CASSGQGAGEQYF. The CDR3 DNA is TGTGCCAGCAGTGGGCAGGGGGCGGGAGAGCAGTACTTC. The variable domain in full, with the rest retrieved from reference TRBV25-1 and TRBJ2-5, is EADIYQTPRYLVIGTGKKITLECSQTMGHDKMYWYQQDPGMELHLIHYSYGVNSTEKGDLSSESTVSRIRTEHFPLTLESARPSHTSQYLCASSGQGAGEQYFGPGTRLLVL.

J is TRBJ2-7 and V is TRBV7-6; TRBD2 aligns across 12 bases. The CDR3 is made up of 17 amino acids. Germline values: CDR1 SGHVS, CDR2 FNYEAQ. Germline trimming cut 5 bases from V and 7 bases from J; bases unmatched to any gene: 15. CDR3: CASSEALLAGGPQEQYF. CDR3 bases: TGTGCCAGCAGCGAAGCTCTCCTAGCGGGAGGGCCTCAGGAGCAGTACTTC.

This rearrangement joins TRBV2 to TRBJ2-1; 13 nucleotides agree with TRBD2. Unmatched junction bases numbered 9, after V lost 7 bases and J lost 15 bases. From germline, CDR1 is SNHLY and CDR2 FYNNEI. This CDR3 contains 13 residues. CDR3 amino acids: CASNQGLAGVGFF. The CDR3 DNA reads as TGTGCCAGCAACCAAGGACTAGCGGGGGTAGGGTTCTTC.

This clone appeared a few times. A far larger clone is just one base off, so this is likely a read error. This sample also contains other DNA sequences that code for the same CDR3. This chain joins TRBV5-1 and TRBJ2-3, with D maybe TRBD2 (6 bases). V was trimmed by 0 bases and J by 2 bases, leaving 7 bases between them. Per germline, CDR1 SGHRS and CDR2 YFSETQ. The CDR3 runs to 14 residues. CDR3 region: CASSLGGNTDTQYF. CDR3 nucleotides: TGCGCCAGCAGCTTGGGCGGGAACACAGATACGCAGTATTTT.

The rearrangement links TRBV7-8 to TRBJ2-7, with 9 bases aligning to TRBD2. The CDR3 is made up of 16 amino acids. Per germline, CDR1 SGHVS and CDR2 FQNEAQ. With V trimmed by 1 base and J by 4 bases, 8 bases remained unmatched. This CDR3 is CASSLEVGGLAYEQYF. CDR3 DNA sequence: TGTGCCAGCAGCTTAGAGGTAGGAGGACTAGCGTACGAGCAGTACTTC.

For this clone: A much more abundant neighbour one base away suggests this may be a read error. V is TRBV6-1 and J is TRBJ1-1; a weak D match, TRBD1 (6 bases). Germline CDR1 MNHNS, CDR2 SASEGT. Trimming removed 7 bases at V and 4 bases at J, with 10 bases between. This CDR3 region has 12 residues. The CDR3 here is CASNRGLTEAFF. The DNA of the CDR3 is TGTGCCAGCAACCGGGGGCTCACTGAAGCTTTCTTT.

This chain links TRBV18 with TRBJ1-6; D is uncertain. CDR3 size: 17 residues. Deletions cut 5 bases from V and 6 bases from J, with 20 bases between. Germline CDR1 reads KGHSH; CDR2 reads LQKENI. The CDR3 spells CASSSTTSLSGNSPLHF. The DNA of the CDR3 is TGTGCCAGCTCATCAACGACATCGTTGTCGGGTAATTCACCCCTCCACTTT.

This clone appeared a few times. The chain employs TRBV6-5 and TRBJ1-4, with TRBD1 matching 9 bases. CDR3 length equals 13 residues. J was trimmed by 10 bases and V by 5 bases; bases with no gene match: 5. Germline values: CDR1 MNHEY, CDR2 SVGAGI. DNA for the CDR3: TGTGCCAGCAGTGAGACAGGGGGAGGAAAACTGTTTTTT. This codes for CASSETGGGKLFF.

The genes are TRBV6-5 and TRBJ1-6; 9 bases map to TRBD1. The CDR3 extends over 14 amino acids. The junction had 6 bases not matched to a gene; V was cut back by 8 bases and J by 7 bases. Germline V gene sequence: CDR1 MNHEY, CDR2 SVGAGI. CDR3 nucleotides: TGTGCCAGCTTCCTGGGACAGGGAAATTCACCCCTCCACTTT. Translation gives CASFLGQGNSPLHF.

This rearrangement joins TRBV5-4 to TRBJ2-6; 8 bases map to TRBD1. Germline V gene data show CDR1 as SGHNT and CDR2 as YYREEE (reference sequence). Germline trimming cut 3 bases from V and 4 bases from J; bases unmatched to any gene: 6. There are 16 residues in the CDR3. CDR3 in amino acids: CASSSYRGRGANVLTF. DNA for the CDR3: TGTGCCAGCAGCTCCTACAGGGGGAGAGGGGCCAACGTCCTGACTTTC.

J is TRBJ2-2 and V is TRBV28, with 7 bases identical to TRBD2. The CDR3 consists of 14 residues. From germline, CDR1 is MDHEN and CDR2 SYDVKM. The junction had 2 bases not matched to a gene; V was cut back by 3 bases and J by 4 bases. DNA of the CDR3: TGTGCCAGCAGTTTGGGAGGGTCCACCGGGGAGCTGTTTTTT. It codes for CASSLGGSTGELFF.

In nucleotides, the CDR3 is TGTGCCAGCAGCCCCGAGGGGACAGGGACGGGCTACACCTTC. Protein product: CASSPEGTGTGYTF. This chain uses TRBV7-2 with TRBJ1-2, with 9 bases aligning to TRBD1. CDR1 and CDR2 (germline): SGHTA, FQGNSA. CDR3 length equals 14 residues. The V segment lost 5 bases and the J segment 8 bases; nucleotides outside the gene matches: 9.

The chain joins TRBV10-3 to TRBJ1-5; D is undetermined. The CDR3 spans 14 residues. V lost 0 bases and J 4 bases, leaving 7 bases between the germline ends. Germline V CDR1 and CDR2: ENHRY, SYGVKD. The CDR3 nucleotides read TGTGCCATCAGTGAGTCCCCCTATAATCAGCCCCAGCATTTT. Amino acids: CAISESPYNQPQHF.

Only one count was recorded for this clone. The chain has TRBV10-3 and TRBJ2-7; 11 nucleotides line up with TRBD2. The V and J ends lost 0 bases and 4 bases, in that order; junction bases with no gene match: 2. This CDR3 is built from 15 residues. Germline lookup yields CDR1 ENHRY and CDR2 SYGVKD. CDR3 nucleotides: TGTGCCATCAGTGAGTCTAGCGGGAGGGGATACGAGCAGTACTTC. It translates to CAISESSGRGYEQYF.

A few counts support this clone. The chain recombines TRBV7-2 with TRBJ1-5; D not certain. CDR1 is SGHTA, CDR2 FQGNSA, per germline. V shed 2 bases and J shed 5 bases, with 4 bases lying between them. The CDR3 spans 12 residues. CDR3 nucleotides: TGTGCCAGCAGCTTATTAGATCAGCCCCAGCATTTT. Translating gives CASSLLDQPQHF.

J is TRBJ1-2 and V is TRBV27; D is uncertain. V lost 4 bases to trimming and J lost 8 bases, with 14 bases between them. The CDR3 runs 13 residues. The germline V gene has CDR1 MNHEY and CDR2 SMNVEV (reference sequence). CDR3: CASSYPGSLGYTF. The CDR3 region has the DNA TGTGCCAGCAGTTACCCCGGCAGCCTCGGCTACACCTTC.

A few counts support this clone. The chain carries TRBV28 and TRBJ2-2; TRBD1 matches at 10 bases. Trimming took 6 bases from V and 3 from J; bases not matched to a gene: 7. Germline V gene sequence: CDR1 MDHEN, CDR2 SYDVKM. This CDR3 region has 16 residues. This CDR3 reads CASREGQGGYTGELFF. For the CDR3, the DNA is TGTGCCAGCAGGGAAGGACAGGGGGGATACACCGGGGAGCTGTTTTTT.

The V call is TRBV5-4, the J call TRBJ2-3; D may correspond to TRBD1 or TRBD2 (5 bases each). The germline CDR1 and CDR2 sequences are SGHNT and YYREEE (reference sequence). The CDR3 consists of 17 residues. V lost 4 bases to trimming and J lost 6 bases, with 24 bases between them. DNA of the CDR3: TGTGCCAGCAGCCCCCCTTCGAGACAAGCCGGGGCTGATACGCAGTATTTT. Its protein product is CASSPPSRQAGADTQYF.

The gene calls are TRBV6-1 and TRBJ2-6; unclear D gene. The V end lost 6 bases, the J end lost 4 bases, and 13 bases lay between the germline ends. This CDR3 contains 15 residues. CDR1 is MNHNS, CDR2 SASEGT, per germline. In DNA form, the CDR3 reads TGTGCCAGCAGACCCGAGGCGGCCGGGGCCAACGTCCTGACTTTC. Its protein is CASRPEAAGANVLTF.